Below are 5 T cell receptor beta chains sequenced from a single sample in a study of OX40 agonist ivuxolimab in advanced cancers. Clones were sequenced by immunoSEQ multiplex PCR, and TCRdb holds only the in-frame ones, with some missing. The sample carries tens of thousands of clones, about 87% recorded once. Source: CD4+ or CD8+ T cells sorted from blood, taken in a trial of the OX40 agonist ivuxolimab. The source of these receptors is an adult with an advanced solid tumor such as melanoma, head and neck, liver or kidney cancer.

This clone showed up just once. V gene TRBV5-1 combines with J gene TRBJ2-1; perhaps TRBD2 as D (7 bases). The CDR3 is 16 residues long. Trimming stripped 9 bases from V and 1 base from J, with 20 bases between. CDR1 is SGHRS, CDR2 YFSETQ, per germline. This CDR3 reads CATRGLGGESYNEQFF. Here the CDR3 DNA reads TGCGCCACCAGGGGATTGGGGGGGGAATCCTACAATGAGCAGTTCTTC. The full variable domain, its missing parts supplied by reference TRBV5-1 and TRBJ2-1, is KAGVTQTPRYLIKTRGQQVTLSCSPISGHRSVSWYQQTPGQGLQFLFEYFSETQRNKGNFPGRFSGRQFSNSRSEMNVSTLELGDSALYLCATRGLGGESYNEQFFGPGTRLTVL.

This clone has only a few counts. The chain links TRBV28 to TRBJ1-1, with D tentatively TRBD1 (6 bases). CDR3 size: 15 residues. Trimming took off 3 bases at V and 2 bases at J, with 13 bases between the two ends. The germline V gene has CDR1 MDHEN and CDR2 SYDVKM. The CDR3 DNA reads as TGTGCCAGCAGTTTCGAGGGGGTTGGTAACACTGAAGCTTTCTTT. It encodes CASSFEGVGNTEAFF.

The gene calls are TRBV6-1 and TRBJ2-3; TRBD1 agrees at 7 bases. The CDR3 runs to 14 residues. J was trimmed by 5 bases and V by 5 bases; bases with no gene match: 7. CDR1 and CDR2 from the germline V gene are MNHNS and SASEGT. This chain's CDR3 is CASSREGAGDTQYF. The CDR3 DNA is TGTGCCAGCAGTAGAGAGGGGGCAGGAGATACGCAGTATTTT.

This clone was seen only once. The rearrangement uses TRBV4-1 and TRBJ2-1; D call uncertain. The CDR3 covers 15 residues. Deletions cut 4 bases from V and 1 base from J, with 11 bases between. Germline values: CDR1 MGHRA, CDR2 YSYEKL. The CDR3 reads CASSLGTGSYNEQFF. The CDR3 region has the DNA TGCGCCAGCAGCCTGGGTACGGGTTCCTACAATGAGCAGTTCTTC.

In its sample, this clone was seen a few times. The chain recombines TRBV5-6 with TRBJ2-3; weak D call: TRBD2 (6 bases). CDR3 length: 16 residues. The germline V gene has CDR1 SGHDT and CDR2 YYEEEE. Trimming stripped 4 bases from V and 1 base from J, with 16 bases between. CDR3 DNA: TGTGCCAGCAGCGGAGGGTCGGGGTGGGGCACAGATACGCAGTATTTT. This translates into CASSGGSGWGTDTQYF.